These 31 T cell receptor beta chains were all obtained from the same sample, sequenced in a study of cytomegalovirus exposure and HLA in healthy donors. PCR employed 60 Vbeta and 13 Jbeta primers. Sequencing was performed with immunoSEQ multiplex PCR; in TCRdb, only in-frame clones are kept and a portion is missing. The top ten hold 4% to 5.5% of the sample, which has 150,000 to 200,000 clones, 68% seen once. Sequencing was done on a sample of PBMCs. The receptors derive from a woman younger than 35 in good health and CMV-seropositive.

Only one count was recorded for this clone. The chain carries TRBV5-1 and TRBJ1-1, with D hard to call. This CDR3 comprises 13 residues. Between the trimmed V and J ends, which lost 2 bases and 1 base, there was a span of 6 bases. Germline CDR1 SGHRS, CDR2 YFSETQ. CDR3 DNA sequence: TGCGCCAGCAGCTTTAGCGCGAACACTGAAGCTTTCTTT. Its translation: CASSFSANTEAFF.

This rearrangement joins TRBV7-2 to TRBJ2-7, with D uncertain. There are 15 residues in the CDR3. Trimming took off 0 bases at V and 5 bases at J, with 14 bases between the two ends. Germline values: CDR1 SGHTA, CDR2 FQGNSA. The CDR3 reads CASSLAAGPSDEQYF. The CDR3 DNA sequence: TGTGCCAGCAGCTTAGCAGCCGGTCCTTCGGACGAGCAGTACTTC.

This chain links TRBV9 with TRBJ2-2; D might be TRBD1 (5 bases). The CDR3 has 12 amino acids. V was clipped by 4 bases and J by 7 bases, with 8 bases between them. In germline, CDR1 is SGDLS, CDR2 YYNGEE. This CDR3 is CASSPQGGELFF. CDR3 nucleotide sequence: TGTGCCAGCAGCCCTCAGGGCGGGGAGCTGTTTTTT.

V gene TRBV27 combines with J gene TRBJ1-1; 10 bases line up with TRBD1. The CDR3 is 17 residues long. Germline CDR1 reads MNHEY; CDR2 reads SMNVEV (reference sequence). V trimming: 2 bases; J trimming: 2 bases; junction bases outside the gene matches: 8. CDR3: CASSLPGTGDLNTEAFF. In DNA form, the CDR3 reads TGTGCCAGCAGTTTACCGGGGACAGGGGACCTAAACACTGAAGCTTTCTTT.

V usage is TRBV27 and J usage is TRBJ1-2, with 10 bases lining up with TRBD1. V was clipped by 3 bases and J by 3 bases; unmatched bases: 10. The CDR3 runs 17 residues. CDR1 MNHEY and CDR2 SMNVEV come from the germline V gene (reference sequence). This CDR3 is CASSFGTGAAPYYGYTF. Written as DNA, the CDR3 is TGTGCCAGCAGTTTTGGGACAGGGGCCGCCCCTTACTATGGCTACACCTTC.

This clone was seen only a few times. This sequence joins TRBV5-1 and TRBJ2-5; 7 positions match TRBD1. Germline loops: CDR1 SGHRS, CDR2 YFSETQ. V lost 0 bases to trimming and J lost 8 bases; unmatched junction nucleotides: 10. The CDR3 has 15 amino acids. The CDR3 region is CASSLAPGTALTQYF. DNA of the CDR3: TGCGCCAGCAGCTTGGCCCCCGGGACAGCCCTTACCCAGTACTTC.

The chain joins TRBV2 to TRBJ2-2, with D hard to call. CDR3 size: 15 residues. Germline V gene sequence: CDR1 SNHLY, CDR2 FYNNEI. Trimming pared 8 bases from V and 1 base from J, leaving 14 bases between. CDR3 coding DNA: TGTGCCAGCCACTACCTGGCGGTGAACACCGGGGAGCTGTTTTTT. Its translation is CASHYLAVNTGELFF.

The rearrangement joins TRBV9 to TRBJ1-2; TRBD1 is a possible D gene (5 bases). The CDR3 runs to 13 residues. From germline, CDR1 is SGDLS and CDR2 YYNGEE. V lost 0 bases to trimming and J lost 6 bases, with 9 bases between them. The CDR3 reads CASSVGSQDGYTF. CDR3 coding DNA: TGTGCCAGCAGCGTAGGGTCACAGGATGGCTACACCTTC.

The rearrangement links TRBV19 to TRBJ2-1; weak D call: TRBD2 (5 bases). Germline CDR1 reads LNHDA; CDR2 reads SQIVND (reference sequence). Trimming left V 5 bases short and J 9 bases short, with 17 bases between. The length of the CDR3 is 14 residues. CDR3 protein: CASSPFEGWGEQFF. CDR3 DNA: TGTGCCAGTAGTCCGTTTGAGGGTTGGGGTGAGCAGTTCTTC. Looking up the rest from reference TRBV19 and TRBJ2-1 gives the full variable domain: DGGITQSPKYLFRKEGQNVTLSCEQNLNHDAMYWYRQDPGQGLRLIYYSQIVNDFQKGDIAEGYSVSREKKESFPLTVTSAQKNPTAFYLCASSPFEGWGEQFFGPGTRLTVL.

The chain recombines TRBV6-5 with TRBJ2-5; D remains unclear. V lost 9 bases and J lost 5, with 16 bases in between. Germline V gene sequence: CDR1 MNHEY, CDR2 SVGAGI. There are 13 residues in the CDR3. The DNA for the CDR3 is TGTGCCAGTTGGCGGAGTGAGGTTGAGACCCAGTACTTC. As protein: CASWRSEVETQYF.

With regard to this clone: Compared with germline, one end of the junction differs, possibly owing to a read error. Different DNA sequences within this sample yield the same CDR3. The V and J genes are TRBV4-1 and TRBJ2-7, with 7 bases matching TRBD2. Per germline, CDR1 MGHRA and CDR2 YSYEKL. CDR3 length: 16 amino acids. The CDR3 is CASSQDLSTSSNEQYF. In DNA form, the CDR3 reads TGCGCCAGCAGTCAAGATCTATCGACTAGCAGCAACGAGCAGTACTTC.

The chain links TRBV27 to TRBJ2-3; TRBD1 matches 7 bases. The CDR3 sequence is 16 residues long. CDR1 and CDR2 from the germline V gene are MNHEY and SMNVEV (reference sequence). The ends lost 7 bases at V and 3 bases at J; junction bases unmatched: 13. The CDR3 reads CASIRIGDSKTDTQYF. DNA of the CDR3: TGTGCCAGCATTCGTATCGGGGACAGCAAAACAGATACGCAGTATTTT.

This CDR3 is CASRSGGTYEQYF. DNA of the CDR3: TGCGCCAGCCGTTCGGGAGGTACCTACGAGCAGTACTTC. The chain links TRBV10-2 to TRBJ2-7; TRBD2 matches 7 bases. The CDR3 is 13 amino acids. The V segment lost 8 bases and the J segment 2 bases; nucleotides outside the gene matches: 6. Germline loops: CDR1 WSHSY, CDR2 SAAADI.

The V and J genes are TRBV30 and TRBJ1-1, with TRBD1 matching over 9 bases. The CDR3 extends over 13 amino acids. Germline lookup yields CDR1 GTSNPN and CDR2 SVGIG (reference sequence). With 5 bases clipped from V and 7 bases from J, the junction kept 8 bases outside the gene matches. The CDR3 spells CAWSGTGFNEAFF. In DNA, the CDR3 is TGTGCCTGGTCCGGGACAGGGTTTAATGAAGCTTTCTTT. Full variable domain (remainder filled in from reference TRBV30 and TRBJ1-1): SQTIHQWPATLVQPVGSPLSLECTVEGTSNPNLYWYRQAAGRGLQLLFYSVGIGQISSEVPQNLSASRPQDRQFILSSKKLLLSDSGFYLCAWSGTGFNEAFFGQGTRLTVV.

This sequence joins TRBV5-4 and TRBJ1-2; tentatively, D is TRBD1 (6 bases). The V gene lost 4 bases and the J gene lost 6 bases, with 19 bases spanning the gap. Germline CDR1 reads SGHNT; CDR2 reads YYREEE (reference sequence). The CDR3 is 15 amino acids. The CDR3 DNA reads as TGTGCCAGCAGCCGGAACAGGGTTGACCGAGATGGCTACACCTTC. Translation gives CASSRNRVDRDGYTF.

The chain joins TRBV29-1 to TRBJ2-5, with D possibly matching TRBD2 (6 bases). Germline V gives CDR1 SQVTM, CDR2 ANQGSEA. This CDR3 is 12 amino acids long. V shed 5 bases and J shed 5 bases, with 12 bases lying between them. Written as DNA, the CDR3 is TGCAGCGTTATAGCGGCTCGTGAGACCCAGTACTTC. Its protein is CSVIAARETQYF.

This chain joins TRBV5-6 and TRBJ2-7, with a possible D match to TRBD1 (6 bases). Germline V gene sequence: CDR1 SGHDT, CDR2 YYEEEE. The CDR3 is 19 amino acids. Trimming removed 4 bases at V and 6 bases at J, with 32 bases between. The CDR3 reads CASSPLNRVLTFSLSEQYF. CDR3 sequence (DNA): TGTGCCAGCAGCCCACTCAACAGGGTTCTGACTTTCTCTCTGAGCGAGCAGTACTTC.

The chain is built from TRBV19 and TRBJ1-5; D perhaps matches TRBD1 (6 bases). CDR1 LNHDA and CDR2 SQIVND come from the germline V gene (reference sequence). Trimming pared 6 bases from V and 4 bases from J, leaving 16 bases between. This CDR3 is 15 amino acids long. CDR3 bases: TGTGCCAGTAGCCGGGGAGGGGGAGAAAATCAGCCCCAGCATTTT. Translated: CASSRGGGENQPQHF.

The chain is built from TRBV27 and TRBJ1-3; a weak D match, TRBD1 (5 bases). Germline lookup yields CDR1 MNHEY and CDR2 SMNVEV (reference sequence). This CDR3 contains 13 residues. The V and J ends lost 6 bases and 0 bases respectively, with 6 bases between them. CDR3 protein: CASRGHSGNTIYF. The CDR3 bases are TGTGCCAGCAGGGGGCACTCTGGAAACACCATATATTTT.

V and J are TRBV27 and TRBJ1-6; TRBD1 might be the D (6 bases). Trimming removed 3 bases from V and 2 bases from J, with 17 bases in between. CDR1 MNHEY and CDR2 SMNVEV come from the germline V gene (reference sequence). CDR3 size: 18 residues. CDR3 region: CASSLNRDVSPYNSPLHF. The CDR3 bases are TGTGCCAGCAGTTTGAACAGGGACGTATCCCCCTATAATTCACCCCTCCACTTT.

V is TRBV5-4 and J is TRBJ1-2; TRBD1 agrees at 7 bases. CDR1 is SGHNT, CDR2 YYREEE, per germline (reference sequence). Trimming at V came to 0 bases and at J to 4 bases, leaving 6 bases not matched to a gene. The CDR3 is 15 residues long. This CDR3 is CASSLGGGAAYGYTF. For the CDR3, the DNA is TGTGCCAGCAGCTTGGGAGGGGGCGCGGCCTATGGCTACACCTTC.

This clone appeared a few times. As DNA, the CDR3 is TGTGCCAGCAGGTACGACAGTGACGAGCAGTACTTC. Its protein is CASRYDSDEQYF. The chain couples TRBV7-9 to TRBJ2-7, with D perhaps TRBD1 (5 bases). CDR3 length equals 12 residues. V was cut by 6 bases and J by 5 bases, with 11 bases left in between. Germline CDR1 SEHNR, CDR2 FQNEAQ (reference sequence).

This clone is a singleton in its sample. The rearrangement links TRBV7-9 to TRBJ2-1; tentatively, D is TRBD2 (5 bases). CDR3 length equals 13 residues. V lost 3 bases to trimming and J lost 6 bases, with 9 bases between them. Germline V CDR1 and CDR2: SEHNR, FQNEAQ (reference sequence). Here the CDR3 reads CASSFTSGNEQFF. The CDR3 nucleotides are TGTGCCAGCAGCTTTACGAGCGGCAATGAGCAGTTCTTC.

V usage is TRBV29-1 and J usage is TRBJ2-7, with D tentatively TRBD1 (6 bases). CDR3 length: 13 residues. CDR1 SQVTM and CDR2 ANQGSEA come from the germline V gene. The V and J ends lost 6 bases and 7 bases respectively, with 19 bases between them. The chain's CDR3 is CSVMFQGSWEQYF. As DNA, the CDR3 is TGCAGCGTAATGTTTCAGGGGTCCTGGGAGCAGTACTTC.

This clone was detected only once. The chain recombines TRBV19 with TRBJ2-5, with 7 bases identical to TRBD2. In germline, CDR1 is LNHDA, CDR2 SQIVND (reference sequence). The CDR3 runs 16 residues. V lost 4 bases to trimming and J lost 4 bases; unmatched junction nucleotides: 12. The CDR3, as DNA: TGTGCCAGTAGTAGGCCGGGCGGGAGTGGGGGAGAGACCCAGTACTTC. Protein product: CASSRPGGSGGETQYF.

This clone was seen once. J is TRBJ2-7 and V is TRBV30; TRBD1 matches at 9 bases. The CDR3 sequence is 13 residues long. J lost 4 bases, V lost 5 bases, and 6 bases had no gene match. Germline V CDR1 and CDR2: GTSNPN, SVGIG (reference sequence). The CDR3 DNA follows: TGTGCCTGGGCCCCGGGACAGGGTTACGAGCAGTACTTC. Residues: CAWAPGQGYEQYF. Full variable domain (outside the CDR3, taken from reference TRBV30 and TRBJ2-7): SQTIHQWPATLVQPVGSPLSLECTVEGTSNPNLYWYRQAAGRGLQLLFYSVGIGQISSEVPQNLSASRPQDRQFILSSKKLLLSDSGFYLCAWAPGQGYEQYFGPGTRLTVT.

V and J are TRBV7-9 and TRBJ1-1, with D tentatively TRBD1 (5 bases). V dropped 7 bases and J dropped 4 bases, with 13 bases sitting between them. Germline CDR1 reads SEHNR; CDR2 reads FQNEAQ (reference sequence). The length of the CDR3 is 13 residues. The CDR3 is CASIRAGFTEAFF. The CDR3 nucleotides read TGTGCCAGCATACGGGCAGGGTTCACTGAAGCTTTCTTT.

The chain recombines TRBV19 with TRBJ1-1; TRBD1 agrees at 8 bases. The J segment lost 5 bases and the V segment lost 1 base, leaving 6 bases of the junction unmatched. The CDR3 has 15 amino acids. CDR1 and CDR2 (germline): LNHDA, SQIVND (reference sequence). CDR3 sequence: CASSIGAGGRTEAFF. DNA of the CDR3: TGTGCCAGTAGTATAGGGGCAGGGGGCAGGACTGAAGCTTTCTTT.

The V gene is TRBV2, the J gene TRBJ2-3, with 14 bases identical to TRBD2. The V gene's germline CDR1 is SNHLY and CDR2 FYNNEI. The CDR3 is 14 amino acids. With V trimmed by 6 bases and J by 5 bases, 1 base remained unmatched. CDR3 in amino acids: CASRGLAGVDTQYF. CDR3 DNA: TGTGCCAGCAGGGGACTAGCGGGGGTAGATACGCAGTATTTT.

In this sample, this clone turned up once. The genes are TRBV6-1 and TRBJ2-3; D is unresolved. This CDR3 has 15 residues. From germline, CDR1 is MNHNS and CDR2 SASEGT. Trimming took off 5 bases at V and 4 bases at J, with 16 bases between the two ends. CDR3 in DNA: TGTGCCAGCAGTAAAAACTCGATCACGGCAGATACGCAGTATTTT. Translating gives CASSKNSITADTQYF.

In its sample, this clone was seen a few times. The chain uses TRBV19 and TRBJ1-2, with TRBD1 matching over 8 bases. The V and J ends lost 8 bases and 8 bases, in that order; junction bases with no gene match: 4. CDR3 length: 11 residues. Germline V lookup: CDR1 LNHDA, CDR2 SQIVND (reference sequence). The CDR3 spells CASSGGLGYTF. DNA of the CDR3: TGTGCCAGTTCAGGGGGCTTAGGCTACACCTTC. Full variable domain (outside the CDR3, taken from reference TRBV19 and TRBJ1-2): DGGITQSPKYLFRKEGQNVTLSCEQNLNHDAMYWYRQDPGQGLRLIYYSQIVNDFQKGDIAEGYSVSREKKESFPLTVTSAQKNPTAFYLCASSGGLGYTFGSGTRLTVV.